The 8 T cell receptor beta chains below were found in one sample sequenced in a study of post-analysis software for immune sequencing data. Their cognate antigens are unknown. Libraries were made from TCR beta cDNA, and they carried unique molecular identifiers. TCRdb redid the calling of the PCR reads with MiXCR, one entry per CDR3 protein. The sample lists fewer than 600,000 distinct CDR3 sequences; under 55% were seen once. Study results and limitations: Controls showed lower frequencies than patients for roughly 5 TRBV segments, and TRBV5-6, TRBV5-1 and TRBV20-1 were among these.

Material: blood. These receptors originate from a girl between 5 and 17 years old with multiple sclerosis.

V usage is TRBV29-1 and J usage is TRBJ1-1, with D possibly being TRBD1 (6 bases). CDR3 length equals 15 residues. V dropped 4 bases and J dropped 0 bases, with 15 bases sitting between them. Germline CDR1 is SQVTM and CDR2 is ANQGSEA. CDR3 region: CSVAQGGIVNTEAFF. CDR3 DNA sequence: TGCAGCGTTGCACAGGGTGGAATTGTGAACACTGAAGCTTTCTTT.

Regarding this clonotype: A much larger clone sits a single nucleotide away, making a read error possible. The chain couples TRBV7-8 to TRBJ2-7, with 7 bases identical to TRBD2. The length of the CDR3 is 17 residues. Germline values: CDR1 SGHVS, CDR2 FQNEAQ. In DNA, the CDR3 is TGTGCCAGCAGCTTAGGGGTGCTAGCGGAGAGCTCCTACGTGCAGTACTTC. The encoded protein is CASSLGVLAESSYVQYF. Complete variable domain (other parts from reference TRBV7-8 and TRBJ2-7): GAGVSQSPRYKVAKRGQDVALRCDPISGHVSLFWYQQALGQGPEFLTYFQNEAQLDKSGLPSDRFFAERPEGSVSTLKIQRTQQEDSAVYLCASSLGVLAESSYVQYFGPGTRLTVT.

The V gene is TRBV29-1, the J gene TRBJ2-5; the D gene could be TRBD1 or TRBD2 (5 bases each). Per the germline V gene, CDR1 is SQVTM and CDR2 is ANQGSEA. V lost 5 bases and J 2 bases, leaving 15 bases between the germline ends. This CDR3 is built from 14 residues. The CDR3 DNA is TGCAGCGTTTGGGACGGACGGCGACAAGAGACCCAGTACTTC. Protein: CSVWDGRRQETQYF. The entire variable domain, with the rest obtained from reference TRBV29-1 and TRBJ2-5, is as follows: SAVISQKPSRDICQRGTSLTIQCQVDSQVTMMFWYRQQPGQSLTLIATANQGSEATYESGFVIDKFPISRPNLTFSTLTVSNMSPEDSSIYLCSVWDGRRQETQYFGPGTRLLVL.

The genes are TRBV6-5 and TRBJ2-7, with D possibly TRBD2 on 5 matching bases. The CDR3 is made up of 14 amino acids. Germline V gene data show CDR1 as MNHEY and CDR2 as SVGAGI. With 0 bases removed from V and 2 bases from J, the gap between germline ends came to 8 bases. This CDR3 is CASSYSGGPYEQYF. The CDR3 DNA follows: TGTGCCAGCAGTTACTCGGGCGGGCCCTACGAGCAGTACTTC.

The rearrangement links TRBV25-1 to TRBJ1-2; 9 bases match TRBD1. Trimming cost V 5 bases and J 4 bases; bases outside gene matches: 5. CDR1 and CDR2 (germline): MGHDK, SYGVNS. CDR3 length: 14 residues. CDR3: CASSWGQGPYGYTF. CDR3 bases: TGTGCCAGCAGTTGGGGACAGGGACCCTATGGCTACACCTTC.

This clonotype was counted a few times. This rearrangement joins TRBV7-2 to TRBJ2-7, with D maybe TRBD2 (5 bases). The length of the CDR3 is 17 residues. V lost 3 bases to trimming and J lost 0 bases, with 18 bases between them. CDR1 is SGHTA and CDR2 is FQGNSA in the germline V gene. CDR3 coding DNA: TGTGCCAGCAGCTTGGAGGCCCAAACCCGGGGCTCCTACGAGCAGTACTTC. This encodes CASSLEAQTRGSYEQYF. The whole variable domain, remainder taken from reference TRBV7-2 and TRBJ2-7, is GAGVSQSPSNKVTEKGKDVELRCDPISGHTALYWYRQSLGQGLEFLIYFQGNSAPDKSGLPSDRFSAERTGGSVSTLTIQRTQQEDSAVYLCASSLEAQTRGSYEQYFGPGTRLTVT.

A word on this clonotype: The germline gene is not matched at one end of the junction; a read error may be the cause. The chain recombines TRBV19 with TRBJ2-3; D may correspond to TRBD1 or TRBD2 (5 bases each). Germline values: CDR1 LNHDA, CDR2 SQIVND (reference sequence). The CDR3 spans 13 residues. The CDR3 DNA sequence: TGTGCCAGTACCCCGGGGCCAGTGGATACGCGGTATTTT. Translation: CASTPGPVDTRYF.

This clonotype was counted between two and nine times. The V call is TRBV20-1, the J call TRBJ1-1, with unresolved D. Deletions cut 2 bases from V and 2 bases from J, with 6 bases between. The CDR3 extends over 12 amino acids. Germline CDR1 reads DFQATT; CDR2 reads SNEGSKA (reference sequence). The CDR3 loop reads CSARRLNTEAFF. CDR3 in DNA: TGCAGTGCTAGACGGCTCAACACTGAAGCTTTCTTT.